The 29 T cell receptor beta chains reported below all come from one sample, sequenced in a study of vaccination effects on CD4 cells after COVID-19. No cognate antigen is known for these TCRs. The protocol was immunoSEQ multiplex PCR, while the TCRdb copy is restricted to in-frame clones and leaves out a portion. The sample yields under 35,000 clones, about two thirds seen once. ViraFEST used viral peptide pools to expand antigen-specific CD4+ T cells before sequencing. Culture lasted around eleven days before CD4+ T cell isolation. This individual contracted SARS-CoV-2 between March and December 2020, as verified by PCR. Sample: CD4+ T cells from PBMCs cultured with a peptide pool, taken before COVID-19 vaccination. Receptor source: a human donor who had a prior SARS-CoV-2 infection.

The J gene is TRBJ2-5, the V gene TRBV19, with a possible D match to TRBD1 (5 bases). CDR3 length: 14 residues. Germline V lookup: CDR1 LNHDA, CDR2 SQIVND (reference sequence). V lost 6 bases to trimming and J lost 7 bases, with 18 bases between them. CDR3: CASRGQGLLGTQYF. The CDR3 DNA sequence: TGTGCCAGTAGGGGGCAGGGCCTGTTGGGGACCCAGTACTTC.

This chain connects TRBV7-9 to TRBJ2-5; D perhaps matches TRBD1 (5 bases). The CDR3 is 15 amino acids. V shed 7 bases and J shed 4 bases, with 19 bases lying between them. Germline V gene sequence: CDR1 SEHNR, CDR2 FQNEAQ (reference sequence). Here the CDR3 DNA reads TGTGCCAGCACCCCGGTAGCAACCCAGGGAGAGACCCAGTACTTC. Protein sequence: CASTPVATQGETQYF.

The chain employs TRBV5-1 and TRBJ2-3; 12 bases fit TRBD2. This CDR3 contains 18 residues. With 0 bases clipped from V and 2 bases from J, the junction kept 7 bases outside the gene matches. Germline CDR1 is SGHRS and CDR2 is YFSETQ. In DNA form, the CDR3 reads TGCGCCAGCAGCTTGGTAGGACTAGCGGGAACTTTCACAGATACGCAGTATTTT. As protein: CASSLVGLAGTFTDTQYF.

The chain carries TRBV11-2 and TRBJ1-1; D is perhaps TRBD1 (6 bases). This CDR3 contains 14 residues. V lost 5 bases and J lost 8, with 18 bases in between. Germline V gives CDR1 SGHAT, CDR2 FQNNGV. DNA for the CDR3: TGTGCCAGCAGCGTCAACAGGGATTTCTCCGAAGCTTTCTTT. Protein: CASSVNRDFSEAFF.

This clone showed up just once. The rearrangement links TRBV19 to TRBJ2-5; D might be TRBD1 or TRBD2, each matching 5 bases. Germline V gene data show CDR1 as LNHDA and CDR2 as SQIVND (reference sequence). The CDR3 covers 14 residues. V lost 4 bases to trimming and J lost 7 bases, with 16 bases between them. The CDR3 sequence is CASSTPFGDGTQYF. As DNA, the CDR3 is TGTGCCAGTAGTACCCCGTTCGGGGACGGGACCCAGTACTTC.

The rearrangement links TRBV27 to TRBJ1-1; TRBD1 is a possible D gene (6 bases). This CDR3 region has 13 residues. Deletions cut 3 bases from V and 5 bases from J, with 10 bases between. CDR1 and CDR2 (germline): MNHEY, SMNVEV (reference sequence). Here the CDR3 DNA reads TGTGCCAGCAGTTTTTTAGGGGGGACTGAAGCTTTCTTT. This translates into CASSFLGGTEAFF.

The count of this clone is one. The V call is TRBV9, the J call TRBJ1-4; D not certain. Germline lookup yields CDR1 SGDLS and CDR2 YYNGEE. The V and J ends lost 0 bases and 8 bases respectively, with 14 bases between them. The CDR3 loop spans 15 amino acids. CDR3 DNA sequence: TGTGCCAGCAGCGTAGGTAGCGTTTTAGGAGAAAAACTGTTTTTT. Translated: CASSVGSVLGEKLFF.

The genes are TRBV7-9 and TRBJ2-7; possible D gene TRBD2, 5 bases. CDR1 and CDR2 (germline): SEHNR, FQNEAQ (reference sequence). The CDR3 spans 11 residues. V lost 6 bases to trimming and J lost 5 bases, with 8 bases between them. CDR3 amino acids: CASSREDEQYF. DNA of the CDR3: TGTGCCAGCAGTCGGGAAGACGAGCAGTACTTC.

The chain uses TRBV18 and TRBJ2-1; TRBD2 agrees at 12 bases. Germline V gene sequence: CDR1 KGHSH, CDR2 LQKENI. V was pared by 4 bases and J by 8 bases, with 12 bases of the junction left unmatched. The CDR3 is made up of 17 amino acids. CDR3 in amino acids: CASSRDPPSGGDHEQFF. The CDR3 nucleotides are TGTGCCAGCTCACGCGATCCGCCTAGCGGGGGGGATCATGAGCAGTTCTTC.

The gene calls are TRBV6-2 or TRBV6-3 and TRBJ2-7; perhaps TRBD1 as D (7 bases). CDR1 and CDR2 from the germline V gene are MNHEY and SVGEGT. This CDR3 is 15 amino acids long. Trimming shortened V by 6 bases and J by 3 bases, and 18 bases separated the two germline ends. For the CDR3, the DNA is TGTGCCAGCAGCCAGGGGGTTAGCGGCCACTACGAGCAGTACTTC. Amino acid sequence: CASSQGVSGHYEQYF.

This clone was detected many times. The chain recombines TRBV6-1 with TRBJ2-2; no reliable D call. Germline CDR1 MNHNS, CDR2 SASEGT. Trimming removed 2 bases from V and 1 base from J, with 14 bases in between. This CDR3 has 17 residues. CDR3 nucleotide sequence: TGTGCCAGCAGTGAATCTGCGCTGTCAGGGAACACCGGGGAGCTGTTTTTT. Amino acid sequence: CASSESALSGNTGELFF.

The V gene is TRBV5-3, the J gene TRBJ2-7; D is possibly TRBD1 (6 bases). TRBV5-3 is labeled an ORF, and its function is uncertain. V lost 2 bases and J lost 6, with 15 bases in between. The CDR3 totals 14 residues. The CDR3 region is CARSLWTQGPEQYF. The CDR3 nucleotides read TGTGCCAGAAGCTTATGGACCCAGGGGCCCGAGCAGTACTTC.

V usage is TRBV20-1 and J usage is TRBJ2-1; D unclear. This CDR3 has 11 amino acids. V was clipped by 2 bases and J by 12 bases, with 11 bases between them. Germline CDR1 DFQATT, CDR2 SNEGSKA (reference sequence). The chain's CDR3 is CSARSMGVQFF. The CDR3 region has the DNA TGCAGTGCTAGATCCATGGGTGTGCAGTTCTTC.

The genes are TRBV28 and TRBJ2-1, with D possibly TRBD2 on 5 matching bases. Between the trimmed V and J ends, which lost 3 bases and 7 bases, there was a span of 10 bases. Germline CDR1 MDHEN, CDR2 SYDVKM. The CDR3 length is 13 residues. The CDR3 loop reads CASSFIWENEQFF. The CDR3 coding sequence is TGTGCCAGCAGTTTCATATGGGAGAATGAGCAGTTCTTC.

This clone turned up a few times. The V call is TRBV29-1, the J call TRBJ2-5; D call uncertain. V gave up 5 bases and J gave up 4 bases, with 14 bases separating them. From germline, CDR1 is SQVTM and CDR2 ANQGSEA. This CDR3 region has 13 residues. The CDR3 DNA reads TGCAGCGTTCTGGTGGACGCGAGAGAGACCCAGTACTTC. This gives the protein CSVLVDARETQYF.

The rearrangement uses TRBV6-5 and TRBJ2-2, with TRBD1 matching 10 bases. Germline V gene sequence: CDR1 MNHEY, CDR2 SVGAGI. With V trimmed by 6 bases and J by 6 bases, 7 bases remained unmatched. The length of the CDR3 is 15 residues. CDR3 residues: CASRAGQGSPGELFF. For the CDR3, the DNA is TGTGCCAGCAGAGCGGGACAGGGGTCTCCCGGGGAGCTGTTTTTT.

This clone occurred once. The chain links TRBV9 to TRBJ2-5, with 10 bases identical to TRBD1. After removal of 0 bases from V and 5 bases from J, the junction contained 4 bases not matched to a gene. The CDR3 spans 15 residues. Germline CDR1 and CDR2: SGDLS and YYNGEE. The CDR3 protein is CASSVVGTGVETQYF. CDR3 in DNA: TGTGCCAGCAGCGTAGTTGGGACAGGGGTCGAGACCCAGTACTTC.

The chain employs TRBV21-1 and TRBJ1-1. TRBV21-1 is deemed a pseudogene. CDR3 size: 13 residues. CDR3 in DNA: TGTGCCAGCTCTCGCCGGGGGGGCACTGAAGCTTTCTTT. Translation: CASSRRGGTEAFF.

This chain connects TRBV6-5 to TRBJ2-2; possible D gene TRBD1, 5 bases. Trimming took 6 bases from V and 7 from J, leaving 9 bases between them. The CDR3 spans 12 residues. Germline V gene lookup returns CDR1 MNHEY and CDR2 SVGAGI. The CDR3 sequence is CASSPDSGELFF. CDR3 DNA sequence: TGTGCCAGCAGCCCCGACAGCGGGGAGCTGTTTTTT.

The rearrangement joins TRBV20-1 to TRBJ1-2; D not certain. CDR3 length: 11 residues. V was shortened by 3 bases and J by 3 bases, with 5 bases between the two germline ends. Germline V gives CDR1 DFQATT, CDR2 SNEGSKA (reference sequence). The CDR3 sequence is CSASQDYGYTF. In nucleotides, the CDR3 is TGCAGTGCTAGCCAGGACTATGGCTACACCTTC.

This chain links TRBV7-2 with TRBJ1-2; TRBD1 aligns across 9 bases. The J segment lost 3 bases and the V segment lost 5 bases, leaving 4 bases of the junction unmatched. The V gene's germline CDR1 is SGHTA and CDR2 FQGNSA. The CDR3 extends over 14 amino acids. The CDR3 sequence: CASSVQGAYYGYTF. CDR3 bases: TGTGCCAGCAGCGTACAGGGGGCTTACTATGGCTACACCTTC.

This clone was recorded only once. The chain couples TRBV2 to TRBJ1-1; possible D gene TRBD1, 5 bases. CDR3 length equals 14 residues. The V end was cut by 6 bases, the J end by 5 bases, with 16 bases between. Germline V gene lookup returns CDR1 SNHLY and CDR2 FYNNEI. The CDR3 protein is CASRVTQGSTEAFF. CDR3 coding DNA: TGTGCCAGCAGGGTCACGCAGGGATCAACTGAAGCTTTCTTT.

The J gene is TRBJ2-7, the V gene TRBV19, with TRBD1 matching over 12 bases. Trimming removed 5 bases from V and 12 bases from J; junction bases left unmatched: 11. Germline lookup yields CDR1 LNHDA and CDR2 SQIVND (reference sequence). The CDR3 has 14 amino acids. CDR3 in DNA: TGTGCCAGTAGTCCCGGGACAGGGGGCAGGGGTAGGTACTTC. Its protein product is CASSPGTGGRGRYF.

The V gene is TRBV2, the J gene TRBJ2-6, with no clear D. This CDR3 has 15 residues. In germline, CDR1 is SNHLY, CDR2 FYNNEI. V lost 6 bases and J lost 0, with 9 bases in between. Here the CDR3 reads CASRRYSSGANVLTF. The CDR3 DNA follows: TGTGCCAGCAGAAGATACAGCTCTGGGGCCAACGTCCTGACTTTC.

The chain carries TRBV5-4 and TRBJ2-6; D might be TRBD2 (5 bases). This CDR3 has 17 amino acids. Trimming took off 4 bases at V and 4 bases at J, with 18 bases between the two ends. Germline assignment: CDR1 SGHNT and CDR2 YYREEE (reference sequence). As DNA, the CDR3 is TGTGCCAGCAGCCCCGGGATGTTAGGTTCAGGGGCCAACGTCCTGACTTTC. It translates to CASSPGMLGSGANVLTF.

This clone was found once. The chain has TRBV25-1 and TRBJ2-5, with 7 positions matching TRBD1. This CDR3 comprises 13 residues. Germline trimming cut 4 bases from V and 5 bases from J; bases unmatched to any gene: 4. Germline V lookup: CDR1 MGHDK, CDR2 SYGVNS. This chain's CDR3 is CASSGTGYETQYF. CDR3 bases: TGTGCCAGCAGTGGGACAGGCTACGAGACCCAGTACTTC.

V gene TRBV6-1 combines with J gene TRBJ2-1, with D perhaps being TRBD1 or TRBD2 (5 bases each). The CDR3 runs to 13 residues. Germline lookup yields CDR1 MNHNS and CDR2 SASEGT. The V and J ends lost 2 bases and 9 bases respectively, with 11 bases between them. In nucleotides, the CDR3 is TGTGCCAGCAGTGAATGGGACCAGAGTGAGCAGTTCTTC. It encodes CASSEWDQSEQFF.

V usage is TRBV7-9 and J usage is TRBJ2-5; D is unclear. Germline V CDR1 and CDR2: SEHNR, FQNEAQ (reference sequence). Trimming shortened V by 5 bases and J by 5 bases, and 18 bases separated the two germline ends. The length of the CDR3 is 15 residues. The CDR3 loop is CASSRFRVLSETQYF. The CDR3 DNA reads TGTGCCAGCAGCCGCTTCCGTGTCCTGAGCGAGACCCAGTACTTC.

This clone was observed a single time. The chain carries TRBV19 and TRBJ1-2; no reliable D call. Trimming left V 7 bases short and J 7 bases short, with 10 bases between. The CDR3 runs to 11 residues. CDR1 and CDR2 from the germline V gene are LNHDA and SQIVND (reference sequence). DNA for the CDR3: TGTGCCAGTAATGAAATGGGTGGCTACACCTTC. It yields the protein CASNEMGGYTF. The variable domain in full, with the rest retrieved from reference TRBV19 and TRBJ1-2, is DGGITQSPKYLFRKEGQNVTLSCEQNLNHDAMYWYRQDPGQGLRLIYYSQIVNDFQKGDIAEGYSVSREKKESFPLTVTSAQKNPTAFYLCASNEMGGYTFGSGTRLTVV.